This TCR beta chain is drawn from a study of cytomegalovirus exposure and HLA in healthy donors. General observations from the study: A few chains tied to CMV proved CMV antigen-specific in vitro. Clusters of TCRs from the first cohort tended to co-occur in the roughly 120 validation repertoires (as a later analysis found). The authors listed 180 or so TCR beta chains as cytomegalovirus-associated. Reports indicated that the classifier achieved high specificity and sensitivity in diagnosing cytomegalovirus status.

TCRdb's table, derived via immunoSEQ multiplex PCR, lists solely in-frame clones and lacks some. The profile shows some 150,000 clones, about 94% of them singletons. This clone appeared a single time. Its antigen is currently unknown. The junction had 6 bases not matched to a gene; V was cut back by 0 bases and J by 2 bases. This CDR3 is built from 16 residues. Germline CDR1 reads SGHNT; CDR2 reads YYREEE (reference sequence). This chain connects TRBV5-4 to TRBJ2-7, with TRBD1 matching over 9 bases. The clonotype originates from a man aged 18 to 30 in good health and CMV-seropositive. Sequenced input: PBMCs. CDR3 sequence reads: CASSLAVGTGPYEQYF. As DNA, the CDR3 is TGTGCCAGCAGCTTGGCCGTAGGGACAGGGCCCTACGAGCAGTACTTC.